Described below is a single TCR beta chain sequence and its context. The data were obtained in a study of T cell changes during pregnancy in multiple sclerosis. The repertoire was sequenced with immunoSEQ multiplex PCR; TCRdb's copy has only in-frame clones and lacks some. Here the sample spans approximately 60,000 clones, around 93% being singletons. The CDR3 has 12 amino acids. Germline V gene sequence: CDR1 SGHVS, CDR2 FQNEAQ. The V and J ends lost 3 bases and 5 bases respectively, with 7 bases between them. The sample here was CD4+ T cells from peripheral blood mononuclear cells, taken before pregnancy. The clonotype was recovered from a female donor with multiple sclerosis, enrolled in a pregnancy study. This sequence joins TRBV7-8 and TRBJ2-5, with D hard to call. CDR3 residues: CASSFSGETQYF. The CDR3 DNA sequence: TGTGCCAGCAGCTTTTCCGGGGAGACCCAGTACTTC.